The clone carrying this T cell receptor beta chain was seen many times. The antigen is undetermined. CDR1 is SGHTA, CDR2 FQGNSA, per germline. The CDR3 contains 18 residues. V shed 4 bases and J 3 bases; nucleotides not matched to a gene: 16. The sample comes from a study of T cells after yellow fever vaccination. Study-wide results and limits: A faster peak, day 5 versus 15, was reached by the weaker secondary response. Some clonotypes, a small share, were shared between CD4 and CD8 compartments. After the booster, around 95% of CD4 and about 90% of CD8 primary-response clones were re-detected.

The study made its TCR cDNA through 5'RACE template switching. That step introduced a universal primer site along with UMIs. TCRdb re-called the 5' RACE reads through MiXCR, storing one row per CDR3 protein. The sample yields 510,000 or so distinct CDR3 sequences, about 19% seen once. The sequencing used PBMCs, collected 15 days after the yellow fever booster vaccination. The TCR sequence derives from a man aged 25 to 40 who received the YFV17D yellow fever vaccine. The chain uses TRBV7-2 and TRBJ2-7; 9 nucleotides align to TRBD1. This CDR3 is CASSSTGTGTGKIYEQYF. The CDR3 region has the DNA TGTGCCAGCAGCTCGACCGGTACCGGGACAGGGAAAATCTACGAGCAGTACTTC.